This T cell receptor (beta chain) was captured by sequencing in a study of beta chain features in type 1 diabetes. CDR1 is MNHEY and CDR2 is SVGAGI in the germline V gene. This CDR3 comprises 13 residues. V was trimmed by 2 bases and J by 5 bases, leaving 7 bases between them. Study-level points and caveats: TCRB CDR3 length was moderately but significantly reduced in all four CD4+ subsets of Type 1 diabetes patients.

Concerning this clone: Its antigen is unknown.

Reverse transcribing all isolated RNA meant expressed TCRB transcripts were sequenced. Repertoires were generated with immunoSEQ multiplex PCR, while TCRdb's copy carries only in-frame clones and drops some. The table shows under 150,000 clones, with around 8.8% occurring only once. The gene calls are TRBV6-5 and TRBJ1-5; tentative D call: TRBD1 (6 bases). The sequence derives from a man aged 25-45 years with type 1 diabetes. The sample consisted of central memory CD4+ T cells from blood. The CDR3 reads CASSYTGHQPQHF. Here the CDR3 DNA reads TGTGCCAGCAGTTACACAGGGCATCAGCCCCAGCATTTT.